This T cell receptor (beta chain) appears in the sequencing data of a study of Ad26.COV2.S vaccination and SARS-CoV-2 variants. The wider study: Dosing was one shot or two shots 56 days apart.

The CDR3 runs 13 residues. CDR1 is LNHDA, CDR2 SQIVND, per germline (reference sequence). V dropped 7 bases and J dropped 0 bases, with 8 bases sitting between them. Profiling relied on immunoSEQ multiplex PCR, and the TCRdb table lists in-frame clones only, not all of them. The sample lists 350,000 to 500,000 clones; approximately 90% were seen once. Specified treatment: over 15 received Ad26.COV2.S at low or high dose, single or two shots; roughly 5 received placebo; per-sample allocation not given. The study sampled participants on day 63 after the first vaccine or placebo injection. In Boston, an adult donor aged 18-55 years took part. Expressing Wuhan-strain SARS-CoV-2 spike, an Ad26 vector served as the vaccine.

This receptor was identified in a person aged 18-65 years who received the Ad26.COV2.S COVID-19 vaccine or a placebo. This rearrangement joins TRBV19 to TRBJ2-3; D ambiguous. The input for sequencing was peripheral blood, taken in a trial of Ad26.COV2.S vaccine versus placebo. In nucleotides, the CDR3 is TGTGCCAGTAAGACCTCTAGCACAGATACGCAGTATTTT. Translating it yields CASKTSSTDTQYF.